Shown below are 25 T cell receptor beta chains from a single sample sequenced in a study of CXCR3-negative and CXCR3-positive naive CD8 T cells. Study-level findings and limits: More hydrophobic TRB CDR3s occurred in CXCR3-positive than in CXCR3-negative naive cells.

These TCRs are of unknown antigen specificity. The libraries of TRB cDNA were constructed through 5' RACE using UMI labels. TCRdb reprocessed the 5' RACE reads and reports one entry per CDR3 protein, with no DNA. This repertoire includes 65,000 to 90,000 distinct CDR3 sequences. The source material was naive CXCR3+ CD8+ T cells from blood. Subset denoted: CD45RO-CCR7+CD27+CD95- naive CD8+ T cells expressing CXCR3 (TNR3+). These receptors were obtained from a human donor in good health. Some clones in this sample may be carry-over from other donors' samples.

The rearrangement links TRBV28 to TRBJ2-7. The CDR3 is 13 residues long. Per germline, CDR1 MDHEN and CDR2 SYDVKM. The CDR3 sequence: CASRIDGSYEQYF.

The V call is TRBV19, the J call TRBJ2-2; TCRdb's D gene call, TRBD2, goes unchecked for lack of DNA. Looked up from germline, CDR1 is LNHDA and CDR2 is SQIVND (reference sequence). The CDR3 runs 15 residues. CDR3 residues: CASSILAGAAGELFF. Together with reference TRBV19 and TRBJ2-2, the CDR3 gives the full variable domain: DGGITQSPKYLFRKEGQNVTLSCEQNLNHDAMYWYRQDPGQGLRLIYYSQIVNDFQKGDIAEGYSVSREKKESFPLTVTSAQKNPTAFYLCASSILAGAAGELFFGEGSRLTVL.

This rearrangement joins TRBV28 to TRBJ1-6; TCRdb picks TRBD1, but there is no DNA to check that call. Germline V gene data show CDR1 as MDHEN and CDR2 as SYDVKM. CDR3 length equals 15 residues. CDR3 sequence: CASSFSTGGWSPLHF.

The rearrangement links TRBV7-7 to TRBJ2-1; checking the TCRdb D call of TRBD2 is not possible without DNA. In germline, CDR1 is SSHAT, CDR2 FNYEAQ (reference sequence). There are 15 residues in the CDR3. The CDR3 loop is CASSFRTGGYYEQFF.

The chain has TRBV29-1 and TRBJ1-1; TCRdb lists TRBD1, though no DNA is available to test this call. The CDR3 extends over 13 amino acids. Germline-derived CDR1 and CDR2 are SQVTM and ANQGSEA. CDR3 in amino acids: CSVRTVEDTEAFF.

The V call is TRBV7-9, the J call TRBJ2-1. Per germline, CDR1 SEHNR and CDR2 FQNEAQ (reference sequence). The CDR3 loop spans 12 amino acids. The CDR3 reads CASSPVWNEQFF.

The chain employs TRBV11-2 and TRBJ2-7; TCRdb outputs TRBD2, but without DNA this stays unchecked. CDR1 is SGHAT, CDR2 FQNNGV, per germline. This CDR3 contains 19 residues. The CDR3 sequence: CASSLDGGLAGGPPWEQYF.

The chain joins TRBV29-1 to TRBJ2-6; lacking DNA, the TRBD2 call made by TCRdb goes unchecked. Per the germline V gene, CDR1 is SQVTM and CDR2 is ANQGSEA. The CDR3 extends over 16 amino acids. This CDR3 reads CSVVGTASSGANVLTF.

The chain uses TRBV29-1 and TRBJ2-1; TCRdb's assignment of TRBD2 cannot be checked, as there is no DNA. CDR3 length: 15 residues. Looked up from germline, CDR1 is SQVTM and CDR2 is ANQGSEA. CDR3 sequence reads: CSVESSGLPFDEQFF.

Here the CDR3 reads CASSFGGEETQYF. J is TRBJ2-5 and V is TRBV27; the TCRdb D gene call, TRBD2, has no DNA to confirm it. From germline, CDR1 is MNHEY and CDR2 SMNVEV (reference sequence). There are 13 residues in the CDR3.

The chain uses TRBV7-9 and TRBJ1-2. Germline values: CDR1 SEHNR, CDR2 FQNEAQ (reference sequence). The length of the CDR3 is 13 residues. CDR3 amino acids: CASSLEHVYGYTF.

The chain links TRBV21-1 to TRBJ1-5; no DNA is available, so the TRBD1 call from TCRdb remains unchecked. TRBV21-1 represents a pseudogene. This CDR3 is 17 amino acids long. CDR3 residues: CASSTKGPDTSNQPQHF.

The CDR3 sequence: CASSPLGGGGPLNGQFF. V is TRBV7-3 and J is TRBJ2-1; TCRdb reports TRBD1, a call that lacks DNA to check it against. CDR3 length equals 17 residues. Germline V gene lookup returns CDR1 SGHTA and CDR2 FQGTGA.

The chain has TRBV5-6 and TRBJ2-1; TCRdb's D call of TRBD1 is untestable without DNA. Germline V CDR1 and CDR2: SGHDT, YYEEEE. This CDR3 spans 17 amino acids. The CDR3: CASSLGAGSVSYNEQFF.

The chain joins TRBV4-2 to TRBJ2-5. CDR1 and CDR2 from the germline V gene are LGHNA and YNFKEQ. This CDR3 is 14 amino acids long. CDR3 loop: CASSPTAVQETQYF.

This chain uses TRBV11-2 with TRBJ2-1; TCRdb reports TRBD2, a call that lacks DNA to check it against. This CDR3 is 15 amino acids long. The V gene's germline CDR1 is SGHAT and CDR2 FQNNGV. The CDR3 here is CASSFGKSSNNEQFF.

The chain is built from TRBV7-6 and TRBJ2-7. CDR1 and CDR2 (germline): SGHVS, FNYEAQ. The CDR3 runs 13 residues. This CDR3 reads CASSPGGILGQYF.

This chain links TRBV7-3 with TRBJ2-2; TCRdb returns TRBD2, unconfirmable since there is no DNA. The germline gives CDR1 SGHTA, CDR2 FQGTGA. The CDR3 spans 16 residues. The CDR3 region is CASSSTSGRADGELFF. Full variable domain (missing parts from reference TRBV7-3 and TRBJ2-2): GAGVSQTPSNKVTEKGKYVELRCDPISGHTALYWYRQSLGQGPEFLIYFQGTGAADDSGLPNDRFFAVRPEGSVSTLKIQRTERGDSAVYLCASSSTSGRADGELFFGEGSRLTVL.

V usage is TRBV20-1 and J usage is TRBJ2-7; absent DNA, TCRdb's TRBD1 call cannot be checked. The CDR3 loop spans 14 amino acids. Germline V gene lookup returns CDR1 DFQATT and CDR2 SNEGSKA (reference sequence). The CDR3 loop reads CSARQRGSDYEQYF.

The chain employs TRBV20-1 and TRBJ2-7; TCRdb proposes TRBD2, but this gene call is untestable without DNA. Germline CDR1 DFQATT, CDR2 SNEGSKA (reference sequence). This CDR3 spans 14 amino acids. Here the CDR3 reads CSARARTSAYEQYF.

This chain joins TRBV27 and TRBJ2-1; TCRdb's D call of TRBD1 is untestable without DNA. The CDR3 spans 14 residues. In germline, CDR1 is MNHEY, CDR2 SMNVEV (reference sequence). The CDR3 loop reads CASRAGLGYGEQFF.

The CDR3 loop reads CAISEPSVGGEQFF. The V and J genes are TRBV10-3 and TRBJ2-1. CDR1 and CDR2 from the germline V gene are ENHRY and SYGVKD. The CDR3 covers 14 residues.

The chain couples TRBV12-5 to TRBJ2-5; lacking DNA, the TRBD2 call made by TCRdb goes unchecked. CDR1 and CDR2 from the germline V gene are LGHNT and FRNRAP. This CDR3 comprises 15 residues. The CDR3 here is CASGKRDSGQETQYF. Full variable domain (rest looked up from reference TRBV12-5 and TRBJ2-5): DARVTQTPRHKVTEMGQEVTMRCQPILGHNTVFWYRQTMMQGLELLAYFRNRAPLDDSGMPKDRFSAEMPDATLATLKIQPSEPRDSAVYFCASGKRDSGQETQYFGPGTRLLVL.

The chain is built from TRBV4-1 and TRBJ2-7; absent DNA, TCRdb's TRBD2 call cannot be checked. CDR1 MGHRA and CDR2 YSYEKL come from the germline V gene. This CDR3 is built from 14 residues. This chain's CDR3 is CASGQVSGDYEQYF.

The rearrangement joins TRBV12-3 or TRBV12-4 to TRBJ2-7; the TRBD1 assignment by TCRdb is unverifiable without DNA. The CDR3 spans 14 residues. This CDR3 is CASSFVQGSSEQYF.